This T cell receptor (beta chain) comes out of a study of CD8 T cells in Susac syndrome. Study results and caveats: It was acknowledged by the study that relatively few individuals were included in its TCR sequencing and HLA analysis.

Sequencing targeted TCR beta in blood CD8+ and CD4+ T cells. CD8+ and CD4+ T cells were negatively isolated; TEMRA cells were FACS-enriched. The germline V gene has CDR1 SGDLS and CDR2 YYNGEE. Deletions cut 7 bases from V and 5 bases from J, with 16 bases between. The CDR3 has 13 residues. About this clonotype itself: Antigen specificity is unknown.

An input of about 0.5 to 1 ug of RNA was subjected to reverse transcription using random hexamers. Coverage of TCR beta CDR3 amplification by immunoSEQ multiplex PCR extended to 54 Vbeta and 13 Jbeta. A single record per CDR3 protein comes from TCRdb applying MiXCR to the immunoSEQ multiplex PCR reads. The profile shows fewer than 150,000 distinct CDR3 sequences, 90% to 95% of them singletons. The chain recombines TRBV9 with TRBJ2-7; TRBD2 might be the D (5 bases). Sequencing input: CD4+ T cells from PBMCs. This sequence was found in a human donor in good health. The CDR3 nucleotides read TGTGCCAGCCCGGAGGTCCCTAGGCACGAGCAGTACTTC. Protein sequence: CASPEVPRHEQYF.